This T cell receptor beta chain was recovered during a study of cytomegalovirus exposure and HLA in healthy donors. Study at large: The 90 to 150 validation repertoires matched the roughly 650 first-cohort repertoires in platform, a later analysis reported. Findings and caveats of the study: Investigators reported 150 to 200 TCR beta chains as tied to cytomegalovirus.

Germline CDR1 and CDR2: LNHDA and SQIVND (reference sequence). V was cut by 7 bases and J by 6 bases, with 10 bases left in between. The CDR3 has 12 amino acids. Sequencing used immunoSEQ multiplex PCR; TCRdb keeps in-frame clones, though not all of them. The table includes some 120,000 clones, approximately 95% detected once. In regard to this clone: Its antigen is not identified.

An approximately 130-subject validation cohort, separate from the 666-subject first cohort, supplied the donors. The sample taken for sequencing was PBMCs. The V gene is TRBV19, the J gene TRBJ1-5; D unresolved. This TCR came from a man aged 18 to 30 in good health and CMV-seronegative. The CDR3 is CASTTARQPQHF. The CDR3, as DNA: TGTGCCAGTACAACTGCTCGTCAGCCCCAGCATTTT.